This TCR beta chain was profiled in a study of cytomegalovirus exposure and HLA in healthy donors. The V gene lost 5 bases and the J gene lost 10 bases, with 20 bases spanning the gap. Germline values: CDR1 SGHTA, CDR2 FQGNSA. The CDR3 is 14 amino acids. The PCR employed 60 Vbeta primers together with 13 Jbeta primers. Repertoires were generated with immunoSEQ multiplex PCR, while TCRdb's copy carries only in-frame clones and drops some. The profile covers around 68,000 clones, with about 73% appearing a single time and around 9.9% taken by the ten largest. Study-level results: High specificity and sensitivity for cytomegalovirus status were reported for the classifier. In an earlier analysis, in fewer than 700 donors, most V segments appeared productive either ~87% or ~30% of the time. Confirmation in vitro established that three CMV-associated chains were specific for CMV antigens. Many donors carried some public TCRs, although rarity characterized most TCR sequences.

Remarks on this clone: Its specificity is not known.

The clonotype originates from a woman aged 30 to 39 in good health and CMV-seronegative. Source material: PBMCs. This sequence joins TRBV7-2 and TRBJ1-1, with a tentative D call TRBD1 (6 bases). The CDR3 DNA follows: TGTGCCAGCAGCCTCCGGGACACCCTGGAGAGAGCTTTCTTT. This encodes CASSLRDTLERAFF.